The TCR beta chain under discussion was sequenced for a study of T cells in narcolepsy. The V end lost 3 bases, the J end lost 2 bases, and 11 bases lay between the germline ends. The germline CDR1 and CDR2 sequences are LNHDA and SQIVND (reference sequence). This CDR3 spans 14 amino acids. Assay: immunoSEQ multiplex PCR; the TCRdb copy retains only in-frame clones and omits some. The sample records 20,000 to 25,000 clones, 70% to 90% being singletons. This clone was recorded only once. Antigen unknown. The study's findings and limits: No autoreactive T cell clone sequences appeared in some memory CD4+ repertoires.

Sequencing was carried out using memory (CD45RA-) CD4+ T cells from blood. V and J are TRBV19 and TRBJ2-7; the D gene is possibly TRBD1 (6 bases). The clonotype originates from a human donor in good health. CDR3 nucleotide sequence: TGTGCCAGTAGTATTTCCAGGGGACCCTACGAGCAGTACTTC. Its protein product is CASSISRGPYEQYF. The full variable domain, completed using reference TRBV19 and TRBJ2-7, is DGGITQSPKYLFRKEGQNVTLSCEQNLNHDAMYWYRQDPGQGLRLIYYSQIVNDFQKGDIAEGYSVSREKKESFPLTVTSAQKNPTAFYLCASSISRGPYEQYFGPGTRLTVT.